These T cell receptor beta chains were read from a single sample in a study of cytomegalovirus exposure and HLA in healthy donors. Only in-frame clones appear in the TCRdb table, and some are missing; sequencing was by immunoSEQ multiplex PCR. The sample contains approximately 150,000 clones, around 60% of which appear only once. The sequenced sample was PBMCs. These receptors originate from a woman aged 55-70 years in good health and CMV-seropositive. CDR3s include the opening cysteine and the closing phenylalanine or tryptophan. Each record gives: D gene, clone size, V gene, J gene, CDR3 protein, CDR3 DNA. D genes are given only for firm matches. Clone size appears in some rows only: once, few, many, or a class for an expanded clone.

TRBD1,few,TRBV18,TRBJ1-5,CASSPPGATGGRQPQHF,TGTGCCAGCTCACCACCGGGCGCGACAGGGGGCCGGCAGCCCCAGCATTTT
TRBD1,NA,TRBV30,TRBJ2-7,CAWSVPPGQTYEQYF,TGTGCCTGGAGTGTACCGCCGGGACAGACCTACGAGCAGTACTTC
NA,NA,TRBV19,TRBJ1-5,CASSIGQQMNQPQHF,TGTGCCAGTAGTATAGGGCAACAGATGAATCAGCCCCAGCATTTT
TRBD1,NA,TRBV2,TRBJ1-1,CASRRPGQGVGEAFF,TGTGCCAGCAGACGCCCGGGACAGGGGGTAGGTGAAGCTTTCTTT
TRBD2,NA,TRBV19,TRBJ2-3,CASSPGLAGGSTDTQYF,TGTGCCAGTAGTCCAGGACTAGCGGGAGGGAGCACAGATACGCAGTATTTT
NA,few,TRBV5-6,TRBJ1-5,CASSLGWQGSQPQHF,TGTGCCAGCAGCTTGGGGTGGCAGGGAAGTCAGCCCCAGCATTTT
NA,few,TRBV14,TRBJ2-7,CASSPSRYEQYF,TGTGCCAGCAGCCCTAGCCGCTACGAGCAGTACTTC
TRBD1,NA,TRBV4-2,TRBJ2-5,CASSVQSGTGGIETQYF,TGTGCCAGCAGCGTACAAAGTGGGACAGGGGGTATAGAGACCCAGTACTTC
TRBD1,NA,TRBV29-1,TRBJ2-7,CSVEDPQGVSSYEQYF,TGCAGCGTTGAAGATCCCCAGGGGGTGAGCTCCTACGAGCAGTACTTC
NA,NA,TRBV4-2,TRBJ1-2,CASTQGQGDGYTF,TGTGCCAGCACCCAAGGGCAGGGCGATGGCTACACCTTC
NA,NA,TRBV5-5,TRBJ2-7,CASSLGYGVAYEQYF,TGTGCCAGCAGCTTGGGGTACGGGGTTGCCTACGAGCAGTACTTC
NA,few,TRBV29-1,TRBJ2-6,CSVARQSRSGANVLTF,TGCAGCGTTGCCAGACAGTCCCGCTCTGGGGCCAACGTCCTGACTTTC
TRBD1,NA,TRBV5-1,TRBJ2-7,CASTGQGETYEQYF,TGCGCCAGCACCGGACAGGGAGAAACCTACGAGCAGTACTTC
TRBD2,few,TRBV7-8,TRBJ2-3,CASSNLPAGGTDTQYF,TGTGCCAGCAGCAACCTCCCAGCGGGGGGCACAGATACGCAGTATTTT
NA,once,TRBV21-1,TRBJ2-7,CASSKGTGPYEQYF,TGTGCCAGCAGCAAAGGGACAGGACCCTACGAGCAGTACTTC
NA,few,TRBV28,TRBJ2-7,CASSLSSYEQYF,TGTGCCAGCAGTCTGAGTTCCTACGAGCAGTACTTC
NA,NA,TRBV15,TRBJ2-7,CATSARRGWDEQYF,TGTGCCACCAGCGCCAGAAGGGGGTGGGACGAGCAGTACTTC
NA,NA,TRBV2,TRBJ2-7,CASSGASVSSYEQYF,TGTGCCAGCAGTGGGGCTAGCGTGAGCTCCTACGAGCAGTACTTC
NA,NA,TRBV7-6,TRBJ2-6,CASSLRDTLPSGANVLTF,TGTGCCAGCAGCCTCCGGGACACCTTGCCCTCTGGGGCCAACGTCCTGACTTTC
NA,NA,TRBV4-3,TRBJ2-2,CASSTRGEGKTGELFF,TGCGCCAGCAGCACGCGAGGCGAGGGAAAAACCGGGGAGCTGTTTTTT
NA,NA,TRBV19,TRBJ1-2,CASTAGPRYGYTF,TGTGCCAGTACCGCGGGACCGAGGTATGGCTACACCTTC
NA,NA,TRBV28,TRBJ1-2,CASSSSPDYGYTF,TGTGCCAGCAGTTCGTCACCGGACTATGGCTACACCTTC
TRBD1,NA,TRBV19,TRBJ2-1,CASRTGGGNEQFF,TGTGCCAGTCGGACAGGGGGGGGAAATGAGCAGTTCTTC
TRBD2,NA,TRBV5-1,TRBJ2-3,CASSLVGREADTQYF,TGCGCCAGCAGCTTGGTCGGGAGGGAAGCGGATACGCAGTATTTT
NA,once,TRBV28,TRBJ1-5,CASSLWEGVSNQPQHF,TGTGCCAGCAGTTTATGGGAAGGGGTTAGCAATCAGCCCCAGCATTTT
TRBD1,NA,TRBV18,TRBJ1-1,CASSPRAGGNTEAFF,TGTGCCAGCTCACCACGTGCAGGGGGGAACACTGAAGCTTTCTTT
TRBD1,NA,TRBV2,TRBJ1-1,CASSDRGRRTEAFF,TGTGCCAGCAGTGACAGGGGGCGCAGGACTGAAGCTTTCTTT
NA,NA,TRBV19,TRBJ1-5,CASSWSRQTNQPQHF,TGTGCCAGTAGTTGGTCGCGACAGACTAATCAGCCCCAGCATTTT
TRBD1,NA,TRBV5-5,TRBJ1-1,CASSFGTGNTEAFF,TGTGCCAGCAGCTTCGGGACAGGGAACACTGAAGCTTTCTTT
NA,once,TRBV6-5,TRBJ1-1,CASLRPPTVGALF,TGTGCCAGCCTCCGCCCCCCGACTGTGGGAGCTCTCTTT
NA,NA,TRBV6-5,TRBJ2-1,CASSYSRVDEQFF,TGTGCCAGCAGTTACTCCAGGGTGGATGAGCAGTTCTTC
NA,NA,TRBV2,TRBJ1-2,CASRTGWGNYGYTF,TGTGCCAGCAGAACAGGGTGGGGGAACTATGGCTACACCTTC
TRBD2,medium-sized,TRBV15,TRBJ2-1,CATSRSSAGVLFNEQFF,TGTGCCACCAGCAGGTCGTCCGCGGGAGTACTATTTAATGAGCAGTTCTTC
TRBD2,few,TRBV9,TRBJ2-7,CASSARASGPYEQYF,TGTGCCAGCAGCGCCCGCGCTAGCGGCCCCTACGAGCAGTACTTC
NA,few,TRBV9,TRBJ2-3,CASSPLSGEGDTQYF,TGTGCCAGCAGCCCATTATCGGGAGAGGGAGATACGCAGTATTTT
NA,NA,TRBV19,TRBJ1-3,CASKDRIFSGNTIYF,TGTGCCAGTAAGGACAGAATCTTCTCTGGAAACACCATATATTTT
TRBD2,NA,TRBV19,TRBJ2-5,CASSIPGGLAEQETQYF,TGTGCCAGTAGTATCCCTGGTGGACTAGCGGAGCAAGAGACCCAGTACTTC
NA,NA,TRBV4-1,TRBJ1-6,CASSQGPLAGGPPLHF,TGCGCCAGCAGCCAAGGACCCCTTGCGGGTGGGCCACCCCTCCACTTT
TRBD1,NA,TRBV5-8,TRBJ2-3,CASSFGTGTGGTDTQYF,TGTGCCAGCAGCTTTGGGACCGGGACAGGGGGCACAGATACGCAGTATTTT
NA,NA,TRBV19,TRBJ2-2,CASSWGLDTGELFF,TGTGCCAGTAGTTGGGGGCTAGACACCGGGGAGCTGTTTTTT